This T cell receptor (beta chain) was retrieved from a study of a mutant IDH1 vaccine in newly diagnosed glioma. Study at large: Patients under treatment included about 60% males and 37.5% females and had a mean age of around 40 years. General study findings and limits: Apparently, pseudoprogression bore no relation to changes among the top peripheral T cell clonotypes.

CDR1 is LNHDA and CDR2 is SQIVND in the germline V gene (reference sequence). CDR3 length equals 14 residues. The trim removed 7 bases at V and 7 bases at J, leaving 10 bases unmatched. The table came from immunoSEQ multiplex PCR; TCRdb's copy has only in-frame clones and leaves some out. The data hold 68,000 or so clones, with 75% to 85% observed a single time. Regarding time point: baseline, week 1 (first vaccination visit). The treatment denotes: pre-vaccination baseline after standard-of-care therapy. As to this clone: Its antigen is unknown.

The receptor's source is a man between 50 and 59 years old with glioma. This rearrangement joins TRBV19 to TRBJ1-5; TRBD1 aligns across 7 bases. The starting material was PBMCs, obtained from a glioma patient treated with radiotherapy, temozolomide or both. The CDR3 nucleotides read TGTGCCAGTACCCGGGACAGCTCTTGGCAGCCCCAGCATTTT. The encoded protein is CASTRDSSWQPQHF.